The 20 T cell receptor beta chains given below trace back to one sample, sequenced in a study of response to subunit inactivated influenza vaccine. TCRdb reprocessed the RT-PCR reads with MiXCR, giving one entry per CDR3 protein. The repertoire consists of about 530,000 distinct CDR3 sequences, with roughly 13% occurring once and the leading ten covering over 10%. The starting material was PBMCs from blood, obtained 35 to 45 days after vaccination. Source of these receptors: a man in his fifties or sixties who received an inactivated influenza vaccine.

V is TRBV7-2 and J is TRBJ2-7, with 7 bases aligning to TRBD1. The CDR3 is made up of 16 amino acids. After removal of 3 bases from V and 2 bases from J, the junction contained 10 bases not matched to a gene. Per the germline V gene, CDR1 is SGHTA and CDR2 is FQGNSA. This CDR3 is CASSLGRQGDPYEQYF. The CDR3 nucleotides read TGTGCCAGCAGCTTGGGCAGACAGGGTGACCCCTACGAGCAGTACTTC.

This clonotype occurred many times. The rearrangement uses TRBV7-9 and TRBJ2-3; no clear D gene. With 9 bases removed from V and 6 bases from J, the gap between germline ends came to 7 bases. Per the germline V gene, CDR1 is SEHNR and CDR2 is FQNEAQ (reference sequence). This CDR3 region has 10 residues. This chain's CDR3 is CASSGDTQYF. The CDR3 DNA is TGTGCCAGTTCCGGGGATACGCAGTATTTT.

J is TRBJ2-5 and V is TRBV12-3 or TRBV12-4; 12 bases match TRBD1. The CDR3 has 15 residues. The V gene end was trimmed by 8 bases and the J gene end by 6 bases; junction bases not matched to a gene: 10. As DNA, the CDR3 is TGTGCCAGCTCTAGGGACAGGGGGCGCTTGAAGACCCAGTACTTC. Its protein is CASSRDRGRLKTQYF.

V usage is TRBV10-3 and J usage is TRBJ1-4; 8 nucleotides agree with TRBD1. From germline, CDR1 is ENHRY and CDR2 SYGVKD. The J segment lost 4 bases and the V segment lost 6 bases, leaving 7 bases of the junction unmatched. CDR3 length: 15 amino acids. The CDR3 protein is CAISMTGEGNEKLFF. CDR3 in DNA: TGTGCCATCAGCATGACAGGGGAGGGTAATGAAAAACTGTTTTTT.

There are a few counts of this clonotype. The genes are TRBV20-1 and TRBJ2-7; TRBD2 matches 11 bases. The CDR3 covers 15 residues. The V gene end was trimmed by 2 bases and the J gene end by 2 bases; junction bases not matched to a gene: 5. Germline V gene data show CDR1 as DFQATT and CDR2 as SNEGSKA (reference sequence). CDR3 in amino acids: CSARNLAGGAYEQYF. The CDR3 DNA is TGCAGTGCTAGAAACCTAGCGGGGGGCGCCTACGAGCAGTACTTC.

This clonotype was recorded a few times. V and J are TRBV6-1 and TRBJ2-7; D possibly corresponds to TRBD1 (5 bases). This CDR3 spans 16 amino acids. Germline CDR1 MNHNS, CDR2 SASEGT. V was trimmed by 3 bases and J by 2 bases, leaving 17 bases between them. The CDR3 sequence is CASSDGFRVQAYEQYF. CDR3 DNA: TGTGCCAGCAGTGATGGATTCAGGGTACAGGCCTACGAGCAGTACTTC.

CDR3 sequence (DNA): TGTGCCACCAGTGATCCCTCCCTAGCGGGAGGGTTAGAGACCCAGTACTTC. As protein: CATSDPSLAGGLETQYF. The chain has TRBV24-1 and TRBJ2-5, with 12 bases lining up with TRBD2. The CDR3 sequence is 17 residues long. V shed 3 bases, J shed 4 bases, and the junction held 8 bases outside the gene matches. From germline, CDR1 is KGHDR and CDR2 SFDVKD.

To note about this clonotype: This may stem from a read error, because a much larger clone lies one nucleotide away. The V and J genes are TRBV5-4 and TRBJ2-1; D gene uncertain. The CDR3 has 15 residues. In germline, CDR1 is SGHNT, CDR2 YYREEE (reference sequence). The V end was cut by 0 bases, the J end by 6 bases, with 13 bases between. DNA for the CDR3: TGTGCCAGCAGCTTGGGAAGGGCAGCTTTCAATGAGCAGTTCTTC. Translation gives CASSLGRAAFNEQFF.

Only a few counts were recorded for this clonotype. This sequence joins TRBV5-1 and TRBJ2-3, with 8 bases that match TRBD2. The germline V gene has CDR1 SGHRS and CDR2 YFSETQ. The ends lost 1 base at V and 2 bases at J; junction bases unmatched: 6. This CDR3 has 16 amino acids. The CDR3 sequence is CASSLNSGIVTDTQYF. CDR3 in DNA: TGCGCCAGCAGCTTGAATAGCGGGATTGTCACAGATACGCAGTATTTT.

This clonotype was seen more than once but under ten times. The V and J genes are TRBV10-3 and TRBJ2-7; 10 positions match TRBD2. CDR3 length: 15 amino acids. The J segment lost 3 bases and the V segment lost 0 bases, leaving 2 bases of the junction unmatched. Germline loops: CDR1 ENHRY, CDR2 SYGVKD. This CDR3 is CAISESLAGYYEQYF. The CDR3 nucleotides are TGTGCCATCAGTGAGTCACTAGCGGGGTACTACGAGCAGTACTTC.

The chain couples TRBV4-3 to TRBJ2-1; 8 bases fit TRBD2. The CDR3 contains 18 residues. Germline values: CDR1 LGHNA, CDR2 YSLEER. With V trimmed by 0 bases and J by 4 bases, 11 bases remained unmatched. CDR3 amino acids: CASSQDRDTGGRYNEQFF. Written as DNA, the CDR3 is TGCGCCAGCAGCCAAGATAGGGACACGGGAGGGAGGTACAATGAGCAGTTCTTC.

The chain joins TRBV9 to TRBJ1-1; D is unclear. Trimming removed 0 bases from V and 0 bases from J, with 3 bases in between. CDR3 length equals 13 residues. Germline lookup yields CDR1 SGDLS and CDR2 YYNGEE. For the CDR3, the DNA is TGTGCCAGCAGCGTAGTCTTGAACACTGAAGCTTTCTTT. Its protein is CASSVVLNTEAFF.

This clonotype was counted between two and nine times. V is TRBV28 and J is TRBJ2-2; 9 nucleotides align to TRBD1. V was clipped by 0 bases and J by 3 bases; unmatched bases: 2. CDR3 length: 16 residues. In germline, CDR1 is MDHEN, CDR2 SYDVKM. The CDR3 is CASSLWWTGDTGELFF. The CDR3 DNA reads as TGTGCCAGCAGTTTATGGTGGACAGGGGACACCGGGGAGCTGTTTTTT. Full variable domain (rest looked up from reference TRBV28 and TRBJ2-2): DVKVTQSSRYLVKRTGEKVFLECVQDMDHENMFWYRQDPGLGLRLIYFSYDVKMKEKGDIPEGYSVSREKKERFSLILESASTNQTSMYLCASSLWWTGDTGELFFGEGSRLTVL.

This clonotype was seen a few times. The CDR3 region is CASSPGQKNYGYTF. CDR3 in DNA: TGTGCCAGCAGCCCGGGACAGAAGAACTATGGCTACACCTTC. This chain joins TRBV28 and TRBJ1-2, with 7 bases aligning to TRBD1. The CDR3 has 14 residues. V was clipped by 6 bases and J by 2 bases; unmatched bases: 6. Germline V gene data show CDR1 as MDHEN and CDR2 as SYDVKM.

This clonotype was counted at least ten times. The V and J genes are TRBV28 and TRBJ2-5; D is possibly TRBD1 or TRBD2 (5 bases each). The germline V and J ends were trimmed by 4 bases and 1 base, with 7 bases remaining between them. The V gene's germline CDR1 is MDHEN and CDR2 SYDVKM. CDR3 length: 13 amino acids. CDR3 nucleotides: TGTGCCAGCAGTTCCGGGGCCCAAGAGACCCAGTACTTC. It is translated as CASSSGAQETQYF.

This clonotype was detected many times. The chain is built from TRBV7-2 and TRBJ2-7; 10 bases align to TRBD1. V gave up 0 bases and J gave up 7 bases; unmatched junction bases: 6. CDR3 size: 15 residues. Germline CDR1 reads SGHTA; CDR2 reads FQGNSA. This CDR3 is CASSLAGTGVGEQYF. The CDR3 nucleotides are TGTGCCAGCAGCTTAGCCGGGACAGGGGTTGGGGAGCAGTACTTC.

This rearrangement joins TRBV19 to TRBJ2-7, with 9 bases fitting TRBD1. V was pared by 7 bases and J by 3 bases, with 7 bases of the junction left unmatched. CDR3 size: 14 residues. Germline loops: CDR1 LNHDA, CDR2 SQIVND (reference sequence). The CDR3 coding sequence is TGTGCCAGTAATCAAGACAGGGGGGTCTACGAGCAGTACTTC. This translates into CASNQDRGVYEQYF.

This clonotype has at least ten counts. This CDR3 reads CASSLRDGPYNEQFF. The CDR3 DNA is TGCGCCAGCAGCCTCCGGGACGGCCCCTACAATGAGCAGTTCTTC. The chain employs TRBV5-1 and TRBJ2-1; D possibly uses TRBD1 or TRBD2 (5 bases each). Germline V gene sequence: CDR1 SGHRS, CDR2 YFSETQ. The CDR3 loop spans 15 amino acids. Trimming stripped 4 bases from V and 2 bases from J, with 13 bases between.

Ten or more counts support this clonotype. The chain carries TRBV7-6 and TRBJ2-3, with 9 bases aligning to TRBD2. The CDR3 totals 15 residues. Germline V gives CDR1 SGHVS, CDR2 FNYEAQ. The V gene end was trimmed by 2 bases and the J gene end by 3 bases; junction bases not matched to a gene: 3. CDR3: CASSLLAGKTDTQYF. CDR3 nucleotide sequence: TGTGCCAGCAGCTTACTAGCGGGAAAAACAGATACGCAGTATTTT.

Here the CDR3 DNA reads TGTGCCAGCAGTGAAAGGGAGGGCTCACCCCCTAGCACAGATACGCAGTATTTT. Translated: CASSEREGSPPSTDTQYF. The chain recombines TRBV2 with TRBJ2-3; 7 bases line up with TRBD2. Germline CDR1 reads SNHLY; CDR2 reads FYNNEI. The length of the CDR3 is 18 residues. J was trimmed by 0 bases and V by 2 bases; bases with no gene match: 11.